The 22 T cell receptor beta chains presented below share a single source sample, sequenced in a study of breast tumors, draining lymph nodes, adjacent tissues. TCRdb fed the multiplex PCR reads into MiXCR, producing one record per CDR3 protein. This sample carries about 230,000 distinct CDR3 sequences, 32% of them seen once, and the ten largest clones take around 1.5%. Breast cancer patients provided tissue from their axillary draining lymph nodes. The sequencing input was axillary lymph node tissue. The receptors here all came from a female donor with breast cancer. Some clones in this sample may be carry-over from other donors' samples.

Worth noting for this clonotype: The junction differs from germline at one of its ends, possibly a read error. The J gene is TRBJ2-7, the V gene TRBV5-5; D not certain. CDR3 size: 15 residues. Germline CDR1 SGHKS, CDR2 YYEKEE (reference sequence). This chain's CDR3 is CASSPSGTPSYGQYF. DNA for the CDR3: TGCGCCAGCAGCCCGAGTGGCACCCCCTCCTACGGGCAGTACTTC.

Turning to this clonotype: Germline and junction disagree at one end, which may indicate a read error. The V call is TRBV9, the J call TRBJ1-3; D is unresolved. CDR1 is SGDLS, CDR2 YYNGEE, per germline. The length of the CDR3 is 13 residues. The CDR3 region has the DNA TGCGCCAGCAGCCCAGCCCCTGGAAACACCACATATTTT. This encodes CASSPAPGNTTYF.

Worth noting for this clonotype: With a much larger clone just one base away, this may be a read error. This chain's CDR3 is CSSLAGPVNIQYF. The CDR3 DNA reads TGCAGTTCTTTAGCGGGACCCGTTAACATTCAGTACTTC. The chain couples TRBV20-1 to TRBJ2-4; 8 bases align to TRBD2. The CDR3 consists of 13 residues. CDR1 is DFQATT, CDR2 SNEGSKA, per germline (reference sequence). Unmatched junction bases numbered 10, after V lost 8 bases and J lost 7 bases.

This clonotype was found a few times. This could be a read error, since a much larger clone is one nucleotide away. The chain employs TRBV5-1 and TRBJ2-5; no clear D. V dropped 0 bases and J dropped 0 bases, with 9 bases sitting between them. Germline V CDR1 and CDR2: SGHRS, YFSETQ. The CDR3 is made up of 15 amino acids. The CDR3 reads CASSLEKSYQETQYF. CDR3 coding DNA: TGCGCCAGCAGCTTGGAGAAGTCGTACCAAGAGACCCAGTACTTC.

CDR3 protein: CASSAQPSERADTQYF. The CDR3 nucleotides are TGTGCCAGCAGCGCCCAACCCAGTGAACGAGCAGATACGCAGTATTTT. J is TRBJ2-3 and V is TRBV9; D uncertain. Germline loops: CDR1 SGDLS, CDR2 YYNGEE. The CDR3 has 16 residues. V was trimmed by 3 bases and J by 4 bases, leaving 18 bases between them.

In its sample, this clonotype was seen many times. The V and J genes are TRBV6-5 and TRBJ2-3, with D possibly TRBD2 on 6 matching bases. The germline CDR1 and CDR2 sequences are MNHEY and SVGAGI. The V end lost 10 bases, the J end lost 2 bases, and 16 bases lay between the germline ends. The length of the CDR3 is 14 residues. The chain's CDR3 is CATRDGTHTDTQYF. CDR3 nucleotide sequence: TGTGCCACGCGTGACGGGACTCACACAGATACGCAGTATTTT.

Ten or more counts support this clonotype. The J gene is TRBJ1-3, the V gene TRBV4-1; TRBD1 matches at 7 bases. Germline-derived CDR1 and CDR2 are MGHRA and YSYEKL. Trimming cost V 2 bases and J 2 bases; bases outside gene matches: 3. This CDR3 spans 15 amino acids. DNA for the CDR3: TGCGCCAGCAGCCAATCGGGACAGACTGGAAACACCATATATTTT. It yields the protein CASSQSGQTGNTIYF.

There are many counts of this clonotype. The chain is built from TRBV6-1 and TRBJ2-7, with 13 bases fitting TRBD2. Germline values: CDR1 MNHNS, CDR2 SASEGT. J was trimmed by 3 bases and V by 6 bases; bases with no gene match: 5. The CDR3 contains 15 residues. The CDR3 bases are TGTGCCAGCAGCCAGACTAGCGGGAGGCTCTACGAGCAGTACTTC. It specifies CASSQTSGRLYEQYF.

The CDR3 DNA sequence: TGTGCCAGCAGCTCCCCGACAGCCCTCCACACCTTC. Translation gives CASSSPTALHTF. V is TRBV7-3 and J is TRBJ1-2; D possibly corresponds to TRBD1 (5 bases). Germline lookup yields CDR1 SGHTA and CDR2 FQGTGA. V was pared by 4 bases and J by 12 bases, with 15 bases between. This CDR3 has 12 amino acids. The variable domain in full, completed from reference TRBV7-3 and TRBJ1-2, reads GAGVSQTPSNKVTEKGKYVELRCDPISGHTALYWYRQSLGQGPEFLIYFQGTGAADDSGLPNDRFFAVRPEGSVSTLKIQRTERGDSAVYLCASSSPTALHTFGSGTRLTVV.

The chain is built from TRBV20-1 and TRBJ2-5; tentatively, D is TRBD2 (5 bases). There are 14 residues in the CDR3. Germline values: CDR1 DFQATT, CDR2 SNEGSKA (reference sequence). Trimming shortened V by 5 bases and J by 4 bases, and 17 bases separated the two germline ends. DNA of the CDR3: TGCAGTGCTGACCGAGGAGCGGTGGTAGAGACCCAGTACTTC. It translates to CSADRGAVVETQYF.

The CDR3 DNA is TGCAGCGCGATCGCCGGGACAAACGGAGATGAAAAACTGTTTTTT. This sequence encodes CSAIAGTNGDEKLFF. This chain links TRBV29-1 with TRBJ1-4; D is perhaps TRBD1 (6 bases). Germline lookup yields CDR1 SQVTM and CDR2 ANQGSEA. This CDR3 spans 15 amino acids. Deletions cut 7 bases from V and 6 bases from J, with 21 bases between.

This clonotype has at least ten counts. This rearrangement joins TRBV5-8 to TRBJ2-5, with a weak D call TRBD2 (6 bases). V was cut by 4 bases and J by 1 base, with 14 bases left in between. This CDR3 region has 15 residues. Germline V lookup: CDR1 SGHTS, CDR2 YDEGEE. The CDR3 sequence is CASSPSSALQETQYF. In DNA form, the CDR3 reads TGTGCCAGCAGCCCGTCTAGCGCACTCCAAGAGACCCAGTACTTC.

This clonotype was seen only a few times. This may stem from a read error, because a much larger clone lies one nucleotide away. The chain is built from TRBV5-6 and TRBJ2-5; 7 nucleotides align to TRBD1. After removal of 0 bases from V and 5 bases from J, the junction contained 4 bases not matched to a gene. Germline-derived CDR1 and CDR2 are SGHDT and YYEEEE. The CDR3 runs 14 residues. CDR3 residues: CASSLEGAGETQYF. CDR3 DNA sequence: TGTGCCAGCAGCTTGGAGGGGGCTGGGGAGACCCAGTACTTC.

This chain uses TRBV30 with TRBJ1-5; 8 positions match TRBD1. V shed 0 bases, J shed 6 bases, and the junction held 10 bases outside the gene matches. Germline V gene lookup returns CDR1 GTSNPN and CDR2 SVGIG (reference sequence). CDR3 length: 16 amino acids. The CDR3 protein is CAWSVRDRGGRQPQHF. CDR3 DNA: TGTGCCTGGAGTGTACGAGACAGGGGCGGTCGTCAGCCCCAGCATTTT.

CDR3 amino acids: CAWRGTDTQYF. CDR3 nucleotides: TGTGCCTGGAGGGGGACGGATACGCAGTATTTT. The chain joins TRBV30 to TRBJ2-3, with D perhaps TRBD1 or TRBD2 (5 bases each). The CDR3 is made up of 11 amino acids. Trimming took off 3 bases at V and 6 bases at J, with 7 bases between the two ends. Germline values: CDR1 GTSNPN, CDR2 SVGIG (reference sequence).

This clonotype was detected many times. The chain joins TRBV7-2 to TRBJ1-2, with D perhaps matching TRBD1 (5 bases). The V end was cut by 5 bases, the J end by 8 bases, with 15 bases between. This CDR3 contains 13 residues. Germline loops: CDR1 SGHTA, CDR2 FQGNSA. CDR3 nucleotides: TGTGCCAGCAGCCTGGGGGGGGTACGGGGCTACACCTTC. Translating it yields CASSLGGVRGYTF.

This clonotype has a count of ten or more. The chain joins TRBV7-3 to TRBJ2-1; 14 bases match TRBD2. V trimming: 2 bases; J trimming: 8 bases; junction bases outside the gene matches: 5. The CDR3 contains 16 residues. Germline V gene sequence: CDR1 SGHTA, CDR2 FQGTGA. The CDR3 spells CASSLVGTSGSDEQFF. CDR3 DNA sequence: TGTGCCAGCAGCTTAGTGGGGACTAGCGGGAGCGATGAGCAGTTCTTC.

This CDR3 reads CSYGGPYGYTF. The DNA of the CDR3 is TGCAGCTACGGGGGGCCCTATGGCTACACCTTC. The genes are TRBV29-1 and TRBJ1-2; TRBD1 might be the D (6 bases). Germline assignment: CDR1 SQVTM and CDR2 ANQGSEA. The CDR3 contains 11 residues. V shed 8 bases and J shed 4 bases, with 11 bases lying between them.

V and J are TRBV7-9 and TRBJ2-2; D remains ambiguous. The CDR3 runs 14 residues. The V gene's germline CDR1 is SEHNR and CDR2 FQNEAQ (reference sequence). Trimming pared 8 bases from V and 1 base from J, leaving 11 bases between. The CDR3: CASVRAGNTGELFF. The DNA of the CDR3 is TGTGCCAGCGTTCGGGCTGGGAACACCGGGGAGCTGTTTTTT.

This clonotype has a count of ten or more. The J gene is TRBJ1-3, the V gene TRBV20-1; 7 bases are a match to TRBD1. Losses at the gene ends were 6 bases for V and 3 bases for J; bases not matched to a gene: 5. The CDR3 consists of 13 residues. Germline V gene sequence: CDR1 DFQATT, CDR2 SNEGSKA (reference sequence). As DNA, the CDR3 is TGCAGTGCCCAAGGACAGGTTGGAAACACCATATATTTT. Its translation: CSAQGQVGNTIYF.

This clonotype was detected many times. The chain employs TRBV7-3 and TRBJ2-1, with TRBD2 as a possible D gene (7 bases). The CDR3 runs to 16 residues. Germline V gives CDR1 SGHTA, CDR2 FQGTGA. V gave up 0 bases and J gave up 3 bases, with 12 bases separating them. The CDR3 loop reads CASSLTGGGFYNEQFF. The CDR3 region has the DNA TGTGCCAGCAGCTTAACCGGCGGGGGCTTCTACAATGAGCAGTTCTTC.

Ten or more counts support this clonotype. The V and J genes are TRBV7-3 and TRBJ2-7; unclear D gene. CDR1 SGHTA and CDR2 FQGTGA come from the germline V gene. The length of the CDR3 is 16 residues. Trimming took off 2 bases at V and 0 bases at J, with 14 bases between the two ends. The CDR3: CASSLGPSHSSYEQYF. CDR3 nucleotides: TGTGCCAGCAGCTTAGGGCCCTCCCATAGCTCCTACGAGCAGTACTTC. Combining the CDR3 with reference TRBV7-3 and TRBJ2-7 gives the whole variable domain GAGVSQTPSNKVTEKGKYVELRCDPISGHTALYWYRQSLGQGPEFLIYFQGTGAADDSGLPNDRFFAVRPEGSVSTLKIQRTERGDSAVYLCASSLGPSHSSYEQYFGPGTRLTVT.